This T cell receptor (beta chain) derives from a study of blood T cell repertoires in COVID-19. Sequencing used immunoSEQ multiplex PCR; TCRdb keeps in-frame clones, though not all of them. The sample includes fewer than 400,000 clones, over 75% of them seen just once. This clone came up a few times. From germline, CDR1 is KGHSH and CDR2 LQKENI. This CDR3 has 16 amino acids. With 2 bases clipped from V and 6 bases from J, the junction kept 7 bases outside the gene matches. The rearrangement joins TRBV18 to TRBJ1-2; 12 bases agree with TRBD1. The origin of this receptor is a man aged 25-45 years who had recovered from COVID-19. What was sequenced was PBMCs or T cells enriched from blood (not recorded which). The CDR3 bases are TGTGCCAGCTCACCAGGAACGGGACAGGGGGCCGATGGCTACACCTTC. Amino acid sequence: CASSPGTGQGADGYTF.